The 16 T cell receptor beta chains given below trace back to one sample, sequenced in a study of tumor-infiltrating lymphocytes in oesophageal squamous cell carcinoma. TCRdb used MiXCR to reprocess the PCR reads, holding one entry per CDR3 protein. This table holds about 3,700 distinct CDR3 sequences, 11% to 15% found once. Sample: esophageal tumor tissue. The receptors originated from a male donor with esophageal squamous cell carcinoma.

There are many counts of this clonotype. A much larger clone is a single base away; this may be a read error. This chain uses TRBV7-8 with TRBJ2-5, with 7 positions matching TRBD2. The CDR3 is made up of 15 amino acids. J was trimmed by 11 bases and V by 1 base; bases with no gene match: 13. Per germline, CDR1 SGHVS and CDR2 FQNEAQ. CDR3 residues: CASSLVVGGVNEQYF. DNA for the CDR3: TGTGCCAGCAGCTTAGTCGTGGGGGGGGTTAATGAGCAGTACTTC.

The CDR3 sequence is CSAQTDGNSPLHF. CDR3 DNA: TGCAGTGCCCAGACAGACGGTAATTCACCCCTCCACTTT. V usage is TRBV20-1 and J usage is TRBJ1-6, with a tentative D call TRBD1 (5 bases). V lost 6 bases and J 6 bases, leaving 12 bases between the germline ends. This CDR3 comprises 13 residues. Germline CDR1 DFQATT, CDR2 SNEGSKA (reference sequence).

Comments on this clonotype: A junction boundary mismatches the germline segment, possibly from a read error. The V call is TRBV27, the J call TRBJ1-1; weak D call: TRBD1 (5 bases). Germline CDR1 is MNHEY and CDR2 is SMNVEV (reference sequence). CDR3 size: 14 residues. The CDR3 sequence is CASSLGLAYNEQYF. CDR3 nucleotides: TGTGCCAGCAGTTTGGGACTAGCCTACAATGAGCAGTACTTT.

This clonotype has a count of ten or more. Being one base from a much bigger clone, this may be a read error. The chain joins TRBV7-9 to TRBJ2-5, with 16 positions matching TRBD2. Per the germline V gene, CDR1 is SEHNR and CDR2 is FQNEAQ (reference sequence). There are 16 residues in the CDR3. Trimming cost V 5 bases and J 11 bases; bases outside gene matches: 11. CDR3 protein: CASSVTGLAGGNEQYF. CDR3 in DNA: TGTGCCAGCAGCGTAACGGGACTAGCGGGGGGGAATGAGCAGTACTTC.

For this clonotype: The conserved phenylalanine or tryptophan normally closing the CDR3 is absent here, so this likely arose from a read error. The DNA is omitted, as the CDR3 cannot be located on it reliably, and the CDR3 follows TCRdb's listing. The gene calls are TRBV11-2 and TRBJ2-7. The CDR3 is 15 amino acids long, termini counted. The germline gives CDR1 SGHAT, CDR2 FQNNGV. CDR3 sequence: CASSLDRPYGYTFGS.

As DNA, the CDR3 is TGTGCCAGCAGTACCGGGGTTAGCAATCAGCCCCAGCATTTT. It yields the protein CASSTGVSNQPQHF. The chain couples TRBV6-5 to TRBJ1-5, with D unclear. Germline values: CDR1 MNHEY, CDR2 SVGAGI. Deletions cut 5 bases from V and 0 bases from J, with 8 bases between. The CDR3 length is 14 residues.

This clonotype has at least ten counts. V gene TRBV14 combines with J gene TRBJ1-2; no clear D. This CDR3 spans 14 amino acids. The ends were cut back, 2 bases at V and 8 bases at J, with 15 bases in the middle. Germline loops: CDR1 SGHDN, CDR2 FVKESK. CDR3: CASSQSAKTGGYTF. CDR3 bases: TGTGCCAGCAGCCAATCTGCGAAAACGGGCGGCTACACCTTC.

Judged by abundance, this clonotype is medium-sized (0.01 to 0.1%). CDR3 sequence reads: CFETGSYEQYF. As DNA, the CDR3 is TGTTTCGAGACGGGCTCCTACGAGCAGTACTTC. The chain is built from TRBV24-1 and TRBJ2-7; D is undetermined. Germline CDR1 reads KGHDR; CDR2 reads SFDVKD. This CDR3 region has 11 residues.

This clonotype was seen a handful of times. Given the absence of the conserved phenylalanine or tryptophan at the CDR3 end, a read error is likely. The DNA is omitted, as the CDR3 cannot be located on it reliably, and the CDR3 follows TCRdb's listing. The CDR3 here is CASSLGIPNYGYTFGS. The chain carries TRBV12-3 or TRBV12-4 and TRBJ2-7. A total of 16 residues make up the CDR3, ends included.

This clonotype appeared many times. The chain joins TRBV19 to TRBJ2-7; D possibly corresponds to TRBD1 (6 bases). The CDR3 loop spans 18 amino acids. Trimming took off 5 bases at V and 3 bases at J, with 26 bases between the two ends. The germline gives CDR1 LNHDA, CDR2 SQIVND (reference sequence). CDR3 bases: TGTGCCAGTAGTCTTAAAGGGGGAGATGAGTCGAGATACTACGAGCAGTACTTC. This encodes CASSLKGGDESRYYEQYF.

This clonotype was seen a handful of times. A much larger clone differs from this one at a single base, so this may be a read error. The chain is built from TRBV6-2 or TRBV6-3 and TRBJ2-1, with D tentatively TRBD2 (7 bases). CDR1 is MNHEY and CDR2 is SVGEGT in the germline V gene. V dropped 7 bases and J dropped 10 bases, with 20 bases sitting between them. There are 14 residues in the CDR3. CDR3 DNA sequence: TGTGCCAGCACCCACAGGGTGGGAGGGGACGAGCAGTTCTTC. Encoded protein: CASTHRVGGDEQFF.

This clonotype appeared a few times. The V call is TRBV30, the J call TRBJ1-1; D is unresolved. Germline CDR1 and CDR2: GTSNPN and SVGIG (reference sequence). This CDR3 comprises 13 residues. Trimming cost V 0 bases and J 0 bases, with 5 bases left between them. Here the CDR3 DNA reads TGTGCCTGGAGTGTCGGGATGAACACTGAAGCTTTCTTT. Translated, it gives CAWSVGMNTEAFF.

This clonotype has ten or more counts. This chain uses TRBV5-1 with TRBJ1-5; D gene ambiguous. Deletions cut 0 bases from V and 5 bases from J, with 9 bases between. This CDR3 comprises 14 residues. The germline V gene encodes CDR1 SGHRS and CDR2 YFSETQ. The CDR3 loop reads CASSLVGGDQPQHF. DNA of the CDR3: TGCGCCAGCAGCTTGGTGGGCGGAGATCAGCCCCAGCATTTT.

In this sample, this clonotype turned up many times. As DNA, the CDR3 is TGTGCCAGCAGCTTAGATTTGGTCACTGAAGCTTTCTTT. This codes for CASSLDLVTEAFF. The chain combines TRBV11-3 with TRBJ1-1; D is unclear. Germline V gene sequence: CDR1 SGHNT, CDR2 YENEEA. The V gene lost 0 bases and the J gene lost 4 bases, with 6 bases spanning the gap. This CDR3 is built from 13 residues.

This clonotype qualifies as medium-sized. The V and J genes are TRBV7-6 and TRBJ1-1, with a weak D call TRBD1 (6 bases). The CDR3 length is 14 residues. Deletions cut 6 bases from V and 4 bases from J, with 15 bases between. Germline CDR1 SGHVS, CDR2 FNYEAQ. The CDR3 loop is CASRPDLGATEAFF. The CDR3 nucleotides read TGTGCCAGCAGACCCGATTTGGGGGCCACTGAAGCTTTCTTT.

By sample share, this clonotype is large. The V gene is TRBV12-3 or TRBV12-4, the J gene TRBJ2-7; no clear D gene. With 4 bases removed from V and 3 bases from J, the gap between germline ends came to 16 bases. The length of the CDR3 is 15 residues. The CDR3 sequence is CASSYMTQKSYEQYF. Written as DNA, the CDR3 is TGTGCCAGCAGTTATATGACACAGAAAAGCTACGAGCAGTACTTC.